This TCR beta chain is from a study of blood T cells in healthy people across ages. V trimming: 7 bases; J trimming: 5 bases; junction bases outside the gene matches: 11. CDR1 is DFQATT and CDR2 is SNEGSKA in the germline V gene (reference sequence). The CDR3 has 14 residues. Using a J-beta primer mix together with a sample-barcoded 5' primer, a second PCR was run for about 7 to 12 cycles. TCRdb reprocessed the 5' RACE reads with MiXCR, giving one entry per CDR3 protein. The sample has under 850,000 distinct CDR3 sequences; around 36% are singletons. The sample comprised blood. The receptor's source is a man younger than 30 in good health. V and J are TRBV20-1 and TRBJ2-1, with 7 nucleotides matching TRBD1. The CDR3 nucleotides are TGCAGTGGGACAGGTGGCATTTACAACAATGAGCAGTTCTTC. The encoded protein is CSGTGGIYNNEQFF.